This section outlines one T cell receptor (beta chain) sequence together with its context. Its antigen is unidentified. V shed 1 base and J shed 4 bases, with 12 bases lying between them. The CDR3 is 15 residues long. From germline, CDR1 is MGHRA and CDR2 YSYEKL. The record originates from a study of response to subunit inactivated influenza vaccine. Overall study results and limits: Researchers suggested that each seasonal influenza vaccination recruits few new T cells.

One entry per CDR3 protein results from TCRdb running MiXCR on the RT-PCR reads. The table includes roughly 650,000 distinct CDR3 sequences, around 13% detected once. The receptor's source is a man aged 50 to 60 who received an inactivated influenza vaccine. The sample was PBMCs from blood, taken 14 to 15 days before vaccination. The gene calls are TRBV4-1 and TRBJ2-3; D unclear. Here the CDR3 reads CASSQVRVRADTQYF. The CDR3 region has the DNA TGCGCCAGCAGCCAAGTAAGGGTAAGGGCAGATACGCAGTATTTT.